A selection of T cell receptor beta chains follows, all from one sample in a study of pediatric ulcerative colitis. Only in-frame clones appear in the TCRdb table, and some are missing; sequencing was by immunoSEQ multiplex PCR. The sample has under 70,000 clones, around 87% seen once; the top ten hold approximately 1.5%. The sequenced material came from blood. These receptors were taken from a boy younger than 18 who was a control in a study of pediatric ulcerative colitis. Both conserved end residues are part of each CDR3. D genes are given only for firm matches. Rows give clone size only sometimes, using once, few, many, or a class for an expanded clone.

.,TRBJ1-1,.,TRBV6-6,CASSPPTATVNTEAFF,TGTGCCAGCAGTCCACCGACGGCGACCGTGAACACTGAAGCTTTCTTT
.,TRBJ2-7,.,TRBV7-2,CASSLADGSYEQYF,TGTGCCAGCAGCTTAGCCGACGGCTCCTACGAGCAGTACTTC
.,TRBJ2-2,.,TRBV5-4,CASSVDYRATGELFF,TGTGCCAGCAGCGTGGATTACAGGGCAACCGGGGAGCTGTTTTTT
TRBD1,TRBJ2-2,.,TRBV5-1,CASSLQGFSTTGELFF,TGCGCCAGCAGCTTACAGGGGTTTTCGACCACCGGGGAGCTGTTTTTT
TRBD2,TRBJ2-1,.,TRBV4-1,CASSHGSLAGTSGKNNEQFF,TGCGCCAGCAGCCACGGGTCCTTGGCCGGGACTAGCGGAAAAAACAATGAGCAGTTCTTC
.,TRBJ2-2,.,TRBV5-1,CASSLANGELFF,TGCGCCAGCAGCTTGGCCAACGGGGAGCTGTTTTTT
.,TRBJ1-2,.,TRBV20-1,CSARYSGYTF,TGCAGTGCTCGGTATTCTGGCTACACCTTC
.,TRBJ1-5,.,TRBV6-5,CASSNRVSEPQHF,TGTGCCAGCAGTAACAGGGTATCTGAGCCCCAGCATTTT
.,TRBJ2-3,.,TRBV5-1,CASSLGRGTGSTDTQYF,TGCGCCAGCAGCTTAGGGAGGGGGACAGGTAGCACAGATACGCAGTATTTT
.,TRBJ2-5,.,TRBV2,CASSQSRETQYF,TGTGCCAGCAGCCAATCCAGGGAGACCCAGTACTTC
TRBD1,TRBJ2-4,.,TRBV2,CASSWTGENIQYF,TGTGCCAGCAGTTGGACAGGGGAAAACATTCAGTACTTC
TRBD1,TRBJ2-7,.,TRBV7-2,CASSLGQGGINEQYF,TGTGCCAGCAGCTTGGGACAGGGGGGTATCAACGAGCAGTACTTC
TRBD1,TRBJ2-4,.,TRBV18,CASTQGTQNIQYF,TGTGCCAGCACACAGGGGACCCAAAACATTCAGTACTTC
.,TRBJ2-1,.,TRBV5-4,CASSFFPGTLNEQFF,TGTGCCAGCAGCTTCTTCCCCGGGACTCTCAATGAGCAGTTCTTC
.,TRBJ2-5,.,TRBV7-3,CASSSDSQETQYF,TGTGCCAGCAGCTCCGACAGCCAAGAGACCCAGTACTTC
.,TRBJ2-7,.,TRBV4-1,CASSLTDTESAEQYF,TGCGCCAGCAGCCTAACTGACACCGAAAGTGCCGAGCAGTACTTC
.,TRBJ1-6,.,TRBV19,CASSRGQNSPLHF,TGTGCCAGTAGTAGAGGCCAGAATTCACCCCTCCACTTT
.,TRBJ2-3,few,TRBV7-9,CASSRHRDRTDTQYF,TGTGCCAGCAGCCGCCACCGGGACCGCACAGATACGCAGTATTTT
TRBD1,TRBJ2-7,.,TRBV19,CASSIGDRASEQYF,TGTGCCAGTAGTATAGGTGACAGGGCGAGTGAGCAGTACTTC
.,TRBJ2-7,.,TRBV10-3,CAIRRRESYEQYF,TGTGCCATCAGACGCAGGGAATCCTACGAGCAGTACTTC
.,TRBJ2-2,.,TRBV5-8,CASSLGLGDRWRTGELFF,TGTGCCAGCAGCTTAGGACTAGGGGACAGGTGGCGCACCGGGGAGCTGTTTTTT
TRBD1,TRBJ2-2,.,TRBV25-1,CASSEYNGDRKNTGELFF,TGTGCCAGCAGTGAATATAACGGGGACAGGAAGAACACCGGGGAGCTGTTTTTT
.,TRBJ2-5,.,TRBV28,CASSSLQTGRETQYF,TGTGCCAGCAGTTCCCTCCAGACAGGCCGGGAGACCCAGTACTTC
.,TRBJ2-7,.,TRBV6-1,CASSERPGEQYF,TGTGCCAGCAGTGAGAGACCAGGGGAGCAGTACTTC